The 13 T cell receptor beta chains reported below all come from one sample, sequenced in a study of beta chain features in type 1 diabetes. Investigators reverse transcribed all isolated RNA, so they sequenced expressed TCRB transcripts. Here immunoSEQ multiplex PCR was the method, and the copy in TCRdb shows in-frame clones only, minus some. Here the sample spans 140,000 to 150,000 clones, about 10% being singletons. The material sequenced was naive CD4+ T cells from blood. These receptor sequences come from a man aged 18 to 30 in good health.

This clone appeared many times. The V call is TRBV10-3, the J call TRBJ2-7; 11 bases align to TRBD1. Looked up from germline, CDR1 is ENHRY and CDR2 is SYGVKD. The CDR3 has 13 amino acids. With 6 bases clipped from V and 3 bases from J, the junction kept 1 base outside the gene matches. Here the CDR3 reads CAIRGTGGYEQYF. CDR3 bases: TGTGCCATCAGAGGGACAGGGGGCTACGAGCAGTACTTC.

This clone has at least ten counts. This rearrangement joins TRBV7-9 to TRBJ2-5; a possible D gene is TRBD2 (6 bases). In germline, CDR1 is SEHNR, CDR2 FQNEAQ (reference sequence). Trimming left V 8 bases short and J 0 bases short, with 7 bases between. The CDR3 sequence is 12 residues long. Written as DNA, the CDR3 is TGTGCCAGCGAGCGGGACCAAGAGACCCAGTACTTC. Translating gives CASERDQETQYF.

The chain uses TRBV6-5 and TRBJ1-1; 9 positions match TRBD1. V gave up 8 bases and J gave up 0 bases; unmatched junction bases: 7. This CDR3 has 15 amino acids. Germline V CDR1 and CDR2: MNHEY, SVGAGI. The CDR3 protein is CASRSTGGMNTEAFF. CDR3 sequence (DNA): TGTGCCAGCCGCTCGACAGGGGGAATGAACACTGAAGCTTTCTTT.

This clone was seen only a few times. V and J are TRBV2 and TRBJ2-3; 11 positions agree with TRBD1. The CDR3 has 14 residues. Germline values: CDR1 SNHLY, CDR2 FYNNEI. The V segment lost 6 bases and the J segment 5 bases; nucleotides outside the gene matches: 4. This chain's CDR3 is CASRGDRGEDTQYF. The DNA for the CDR3 is TGTGCCAGCAGAGGGGACAGGGGGGAAGATACGCAGTATTTT.

This clone showed up just a few times. The chain has TRBV5-1 and TRBJ2-1; possibly TRBD1 for D (6 bases). The CDR3 covers 14 residues. V was trimmed by 7 bases and J by 8 bases, leaving 19 bases between them. Germline loops: CDR1 SGHRS, CDR2 YFSETQ. CDR3 nucleotide sequence: TGCGCCAGCGGACGGACAGCCCGGTGGGATGAGCAGTTCTTC. The encoded protein is CASGRTARWDEQFF.

A few counts support this clone. This sequence joins TRBV19 and TRBJ2-2; 7 bases are a match to TRBD2. CDR1 and CDR2 (germline): LNHDA, SQIVND (reference sequence). There are 14 residues in the CDR3. V shed 3 bases and J 7 bases; nucleotides not matched to a gene: 5. The CDR3 reads CASSITSAVGELFF. The CDR3 DNA reads TGTGCCAGTAGTATCACTAGCGCGGTCGGGGAGCTGTTTTTT.

This clone was picked up many times. CDR3 in DNA: TGTGCCAGCAGCCTCCGGGACAGGGGAAACATTCAGTACTTC. Protein product: CASSLRDRGNIQYF. The V call is TRBV28, the J call TRBJ2-4, with 10 bases matching TRBD1. The V gene's germline CDR1 is MDHEN and CDR2 SYDVKM. V trimming: 6 bases; J trimming: 6 bases; junction bases outside the gene matches: 5. The CDR3 extends over 14 amino acids. The entire variable domain, with the rest obtained from reference TRBV28 and TRBJ2-4, is as follows: DVKVTQSSRYLVKRTGEKVFLECVQDMDHENMFWYRQDPGLGLRLIYFSYDVKMKEKGDIPEGYSVSREKKERFSLILESASTNQTSMYLCASSLRDRGNIQYFGAGTRLSVL.

This clone was observed at least ten times. This rearrangement joins TRBV28 to TRBJ2-7, with 7 bases that match TRBD2. The CDR3 consists of 14 residues. CDR1 is MDHEN, CDR2 SYDVKM, per germline. Trimming took 6 bases from V and 0 from J; bases not matched to a gene: 5. CDR3 coding DNA: TGTGCCAGCAGGTCCGGGGGGAGCTCCTACGAGCAGTACTTC. Translated, it gives CASRSGGSSYEQYF.

The chain couples TRBV29-1 to TRBJ2-1; TRBD2 agrees at 7 bases. V gave up 6 bases and J gave up 7 bases; unmatched junction bases: 12. Per the germline V gene, CDR1 is SQVTM and CDR2 is ANQGSEA. This CDR3 has 14 residues. DNA of the CDR3: TGCAGCGTCCCTAGCGGCTTTTTTTGGAATGAGCAGTTCTTC. It encodes CSVPSGFFWNEQFF.

As concerns this clone: Other DNA sequences in the same sample also yield this CDR3. V usage is TRBV9 and J usage is TRBJ2-3; D perhaps matches TRBD2 (5 bases). V was cut by 0 bases and J by 6 bases, with 8 bases left in between. The length of the CDR3 is 13 residues. Germline CDR1 and CDR2: SGDLS and YYNGEE. Written as DNA, the CDR3 is TGTGCCAGCAGCGTAGCGGGAAGGGATACGCAGTATTTT. This sequence encodes CASSVAGRDTQYF.

This chain connects TRBV6-1 to TRBJ1-2; 9 bases are shared with TRBD1. The germline V gene encodes CDR1 MNHNS and CDR2 SASEGT. V was pared by 4 bases and J by 0 bases, with 12 bases of the junction left unmatched. The CDR3 is 18 amino acids. Written as DNA, the CDR3 is TGTGCCAGCAGTGTACGGACAGGGGAATATCCAGCTAACTATGGCTACACCTTC. It encodes CASSVRTGEYPANYGYTF.

J is TRBJ2-2 and V is TRBV7-2, with D unclear. Trimming shortened V by 0 bases and J by 6 bases, and 11 bases separated the two germline ends. The CDR3 totals 15 residues. The germline V gene encodes CDR1 SGHTA and CDR2 FQGNSA. In DNA form, the CDR3 reads TGTGCCAGCAGCTTAGCCCCTCCCCGGGCCGGGGAGCTGTTTTTT. Translating it yields CASSLAPPRAGELFF.

The V gene is TRBV27, the J gene TRBJ1-3, with D possibly matching TRBD1 (5 bases). V lost 5 bases to trimming and J lost 4 bases, with 12 bases between them. Germline V gene data show CDR1 as MNHEY and CDR2 as SMNVEV (reference sequence). CDR3 length: 14 amino acids. The chain's CDR3 is CASSPLAGGNTIYF. DNA for the CDR3: TGTGCCAGCAGTCCCCTGGCAGGGGGAAACACCATATATTTT.